One and the same sample provided the 14 T cell receptor beta chains below, sequenced in a study of blood T cell repertoires in COVID-19. The data were produced by immunoSEQ multiplex PCR, yet TCRdb's version contains in-frame clones alone and is incomplete. The sample carries over 70,000 clones, roughly three quarters recorded once. The material sequenced was peripheral blood. Receptors were obtained from a man between 65 and 79 years old with active or convalescent COVID-19.

The V gene is TRBV11-2, the J gene TRBJ2-1; D may be TRBD1 (5 bases). Germline V gene data show CDR1 as SGHAT and CDR2 as FQNNGV. The CDR3 runs 15 residues. V was clipped by 6 bases and J by 6 bases, with 18 bases between them. DNA for the CDR3: TGTGCCAGCAGTCCCCTGGGGCTTCTTACCAATGAGCAGTTCTTC. As protein: CASSPLGLLTNEQFF.

This sequence joins TRBV3-1 (or the pseudogene TRBV3-2) and TRBJ2-7; possibly TRBD1 for D (6 bases). This CDR3 is built from 14 residues. Trimming pared 4 bases from V and 7 bases from J, leaving 17 bases between. Germline V CDR1 and CDR2: LGHDT, YNNKEL (reference sequence). The chain's CDR3 is CASSPFHRASEQYF. The CDR3 DNA follows: TGTGCCAGCAGCCCCTTCCACAGGGCCTCTGAGCAGTACTTC.

The chain links TRBV6-1 to TRBJ2-6, with 8 bases matching TRBD1. CDR1 MNHNS and CDR2 SASEGT come from the germline V gene. The CDR3 has 18 residues. Unmatched junction bases numbered 11, after V lost 3 bases and J lost 4 bases. Here the CDR3 DNA reads TGTGCCAGCAGTGAGGAAGGGCAGGGGGCGTGGGGGGCCAACGTCCTGACTTTC. It translates to CASSEEGQGAWGANVLTF.

This clone was seen a single time. J is TRBJ2-5 and V is TRBV5-1; D possibly corresponds to TRBD1 (6 bases). Germline V lookup: CDR1 SGHRS, CDR2 YFSETQ. V dropped 4 bases and J dropped 2 bases, with 12 bases sitting between them. The CDR3 runs 14 residues. In nucleotides, the CDR3 is TGCGCCAGCAGCCCGGACAGATATCAAGAGACCCAGTACTTC. Amino acid sequence: CASSPDRYQETQYF.

The rearrangement uses TRBV25-1 and TRBJ1-2; D is possibly TRBD1 (5 bases). This CDR3 spans 13 amino acids. The V end lost 6 bases, the J end lost 7 bases, and 15 bases lay between the germline ends. From germline, CDR1 is MGHDK and CDR2 SYGVNS. DNA of the CDR3: TGTGCCAGCAGCAAGGGGCAGGGAGGTGGCTACACCTTC. Its protein is CASSKGQGGGYTF.

The V gene is TRBV30, the J gene TRBJ2-3, with D possibly being TRBD2 (6 bases). Looked up from germline, CDR1 is GTSNPN and CDR2 is SVGIG (reference sequence). The V end was cut by 2 bases, the J end by 0 bases, with 9 bases between. The CDR3 is made up of 14 amino acids. In nucleotides, the CDR3 is TGTGCCTGGAGTAAGGGGACTAGCACAGATACGCAGTATTTT. Protein: CAWSKGTSTDTQYF.

This clone was observed a few times. The chain recombines TRBV6-1 with TRBJ1-1, with 8 nucleotides matching TRBD1. V shed 3 bases and J 7 bases; nucleotides not matched to a gene: 10. Per the germline V gene, CDR1 is MNHNS and CDR2 is SASEGT. The CDR3 contains 15 residues. The CDR3 loop is CASSDPQGGRDEAFF. The CDR3 DNA reads TGTGCCAGCAGTGATCCACAGGGGGGTAGAGATGAAGCTTTCTTT.

The gene calls are TRBV19 and TRBJ1-5; D uncertain. The CDR3 has 13 residues. The V gene lost 6 bases and the J gene lost 7 bases, with 13 bases spanning the gap. The V gene's germline CDR1 is LNHDA and CDR2 SQIVND (reference sequence). This chain's CDR3 is CASSPSARQPQHF. Written as DNA, the CDR3 is TGTGCCAGTAGCCCCTCCGCTCGGCAGCCCCAGCATTTT.

The J gene is TRBJ2-7, the V gene TRBV6-4; D might be TRBD2 (6 bases). CDR1 MRHNA and CDR2 SNTAGT come from the germline V gene. Deletions cut 6 bases from V and 6 bases from J, with 12 bases between. The CDR3 extends over 12 amino acids. This CDR3 is CASRVLAREQYF. As DNA, the CDR3 is TGTGCCAGCAGGGTACTAGCCCGCGAGCAGTACTTC.

This clone is classed as medium-sized (0.01 to 0.1%). J is TRBJ2-1 and V is TRBV4-1; D perhaps matches TRBD2 (5 bases). Germline V lookup: CDR1 MGHRA, CDR2 YSYEKL. The CDR3 has 16 amino acids. The germline V and J ends were trimmed by 0 bases and 2 bases, with 11 bases remaining between them. As DNA, the CDR3 is TGCGCCAGCAGCCAAGACGGGGTAAGCACCTACAATGAGCAGTTCTTC. Translation gives CASSQDGVSTYNEQFF.

The V gene is TRBV30, the J gene TRBJ1-2; no clear D gene. Between the trimmed V and J ends, which lost 4 bases and 8 bases, there was a span of 14 bases. Germline V gene lookup returns CDR1 GTSNPN and CDR2 SVGIG (reference sequence). This CDR3 is built from 12 residues. DNA of the CDR3: TGTGCCTGGACAGGCAGATCTATGGGCTACACCTTC. Its protein product is CAWTGRSMGYTF.

J is TRBJ2-1 and V is TRBV19, with a possible D match to TRBD2 (6 bases). Germline assignment: CDR1 LNHDA and CDR2 SQIVND (reference sequence). The V and J ends lost 6 bases and 6 bases respectively, with 15 bases between them. CDR3 length: 14 amino acids. CDR3 protein: CASRVFGGGNEQFF. The CDR3 DNA reads as TGTGCCAGTAGGGTTTTTGGGGGAGGCAATGAGCAGTTCTTC.

This sequence joins TRBV6-5 and TRBJ1-5; TRBD1 is a possible D gene (6 bases). The CDR3 has 13 amino acids. The germline V and J ends were trimmed by 7 bases and 5 bases, with 12 bases remaining between them. Germline V gene lookup returns CDR1 MNHEY and CDR2 SVGAGI. The CDR3 region is CASTEGGHQPQHF. The CDR3 DNA follows: TGTGCCAGCACCGAAGGGGGACATCAGCCCCAGCATTTT.

This chain uses TRBV28 with TRBJ2-1; TRBD2 is a possible D gene (5 bases). Trimming shortened V by 2 bases and J by 9 bases, and 8 bases separated the two germline ends. Germline assignment: CDR1 MDHEN and CDR2 SYDVKM. This CDR3 region has 12 residues. The CDR3: CASSLRRGEQFF. The CDR3, as DNA: TGTGCCAGCAGTTTACGTCGGGGTGAGCAGTTCTTC.